Below are 7 T cell receptor beta chains sequenced from a single sample in a study of CD8 T cells in Susac syndrome. An input of about 0.45 to 1 ug of RNA was subjected to reverse transcription using random hexamers. TCRdb used MiXCR to reprocess the immunoSEQ multiplex PCR reads, holding one entry per CDR3 protein. The sample has hundreds of thousands of distinct CDR3 sequences, 89% seen once. The specimen was CD8+ T cells from PBMCs. These TCRs come from a human donor with multiple sclerosis.

The rearrangement joins TRBV29-1 to TRBJ2-5, with D tentatively TRBD1 or TRBD2 (5 bases each). The V end was cut by 7 bases, the J end by 5 bases, with 17 bases between. Germline CDR1 and CDR2: SQVTM and ANQGSEA. This CDR3 has 13 residues. This chain's CDR3 is CSGRGVVRETQYF. The CDR3 nucleotides are TGCAGCGGAAGAGGGGTTGTTCGGGAGACCCAGTACTTC.

The V call is TRBV6-2 or TRBV6-3, the J call TRBJ2-7; no clear D gene. Germline V gene sequence: CDR1 MNHEY, CDR2 SVGEGT. CDR3 length: 15 residues. With 0 bases removed from V and 1 base from J, the gap between germline ends came to 10 bases. The CDR3 DNA follows: TGTGCCAGCAGTTACTCGGTTCCAGGATCCTACGAGCAGTACTTC. As protein: CASSYSVPGSYEQYF.

CDR3 coding DNA: TGTGCCAGCAGTTTTGCATCGGACAGACAAAGGGGCTACACCTTC. This encodes CASSFASDRQRGYTF. V and J are TRBV28 and TRBJ1-2, with D possibly being TRBD1 (6 bases). The CDR3 runs 15 residues. CDR1 and CDR2 (germline): MDHEN, SYDVKM. Trimming cost V 3 bases and J 8 bases, with 19 bases left between them.

This clonotype was recorded a few times. CDR3 bases: TGCGCCAGCAGCCAAGATCCCCAAGGCTCAGGGGGAAACACCATATATTTT. Translation: CASSQDPQGSGGNTIYF. The chain couples TRBV4-3 to TRBJ1-3; weak D call: TRBD1 (5 bases). Germline V CDR1 and CDR2: LGHNA, YSLEER. The CDR3 is 17 amino acids. V gave up 0 bases and J gave up 4 bases, with 16 bases separating them.

The genes are TRBV2 and TRBJ2-1; D may be TRBD1 (6 bases). Trimming stripped 5 bases from V and 5 bases from J, with 19 bases between. The CDR3 has 16 amino acids. The germline gives CDR1 SNHLY, CDR2 FYNNEI. The CDR3 reads CASSLSGATNDNEQFF. The DNA for the CDR3 is TGTGCCAGCAGTCTCTCAGGGGCCACTAACGACAATGAGCAGTTCTTC.

The rearrangement links TRBV15 to TRBJ1-4; possibly TRBD1 for D (5 bases). Germline V gene data show CDR1 as LNHNV and CDR2 as YYDKDF (reference sequence). V gave up 5 bases and J gave up 8 bases, with 18 bases separating them. CDR3 length: 15 amino acids. CDR3 in DNA: TGTGCCACCAGCCCCTGGCGGGGCGAGGGGGAAAAACTGTTTTTT. It codes for CATSPWRGEGEKLFF.

The gene calls are TRBV28 and TRBJ1-2, with TRBD1 matching over 8 bases. The CDR3 sequence is 20 residues long. The V gene end was trimmed by 3 bases and the J gene end by 4 bases; junction bases not matched to a gene: 22. Germline lookup yields CDR1 MDHEN and CDR2 SYDVKM. In DNA form, the CDR3 reads TGTGCCAGCAGTTTGTTCGTGAATGGCAGGGGGCTTCCTAGCGGCTATGGCTACACCTTC. It translates to CASSLFVNGRGLPSGYGYTF.